Sequencing of this T cell receptor (beta chain) was carried out in a study of identical twins. Germline CDR1 and CDR2: MRHNA and SNTAGT. The CDR3 consists of 14 residues. The table lists this clonotype with a few counts. At one end, the junction sequence differs from germline, possibly due to a read error. In TCRdb, the 5' RACE reads were re-called with MiXCR into one record per CDR3 protein. The sample yields 400,000 to 550,000 distinct CDR3 sequences, about 24% seen once. This sample also belongs to another study, concerning T cells expressing NK-cell markers. That work contributes: Sequenced donors, eight in total, included seven who were HCMV-seropositive and one who was seronegative.

V and J are TRBV6-4 and TRBJ1-2, with D hard to call. This TCR derives from a woman aged 18-30 years in good health. Specimen: CD4+ T cells sorted from blood. The CDR3: CATSPLGVGYGYTF. The CDR3 DNA sequence: TGTGCCACCAGTCCACTGGGCGTCGGCTATGGCTACACCTTC.